This TCR beta chain was sequenced during a study of shared clonotypes between healthy human individuals. Data came from immunoSEQ multiplex PCR; TCRdb stores just in-frame clones and leaves some out. The table lists millions of clones, 85% to 95% of them singletons, with 1.5% to 2% in the top ten. The naive CD8 population came from CD45RO-negative cells selected for CCR7, without terminally differentiated effector memory CD45RA+ cells. CDR3 length: 13 residues. Per the germline V gene, CDR1 is SGHKS and CDR2 is YYEKEE (reference sequence). The germline V and J ends were trimmed by 4 bases and 3 bases, with 11 bases remaining between them.

Source material: naive CD8+ T cells from PBMCs. This TCR came from a young man in good health. Some clones in this sample may be carry-over from other donors' samples. V and J are TRBV5-5 and TRBJ2-7; possible D gene TRBD1, 6 bases. DNA for the CDR3: TGTGCCAGCAGCCATCGGACAGACTACGAGCAGTACTTC. Translated: CASSHRTDYEQYF.